This entry describes one T cell receptor beta chain. No antigen is known for it. This sample is drawn from a study of monozygotic twins with inflammatory bowel disease. Study-wide results and caveats: Perhaps reflecting limited power, concordant and discordant twins did not differ in repertoire similarity.

Whole blood supplied total RNA, and T cells were not sorted. Germline assignment: CDR1 KGHSH and CDR2 LQKENI. The CDR3 runs 16 residues. cDNA was made in eight separate reactions per sample. TCRdb re-called the 5' RACE reads; every CDR3 protein appears as one record, without DNA. Its clone listing holds some 450,000 distinct CDR3 sequences. This clonotype was sampled from a human donor with ulcerative colitis or Crohn's disease, or a healthy co-twin of an affected twin (not recorded which). The chain carries TRBV18 and TRBJ2-1; the D gene TCRdb calls, TRBD2, cannot be checked with no DNA. The sequenced sample consisted of blood. CDR3 region: CASSPMALAGVNEQFF.